This T cell receptor (beta chain) was documented in a study of PD-L1 blockade in urothelial cancer. Stated time point: pretreatment peripheral blood. Patients each gave 1 to 8 samples, pretreatment and on-treatment. The data were produced by immunoSEQ multiplex PCR, yet TCRdb's version contains in-frame clones alone and is incomplete. The data contain tens of thousands of clones, 81% of them seen just once; the ten biggest clones take up 4.5% to 6%. Per germline, CDR1 SGHRS and CDR2 YFSETQ. This CDR3 is 15 amino acids long. With 2 bases clipped from V and 4 bases from J, the junction kept 6 bases outside the gene matches.

V is TRBV5-1 and J is TRBJ1-5; 7 bases align to TRBD1. Sequenced material: PBMCs, taken around atezolizumab (anti-PD-L1) treatment. The TCR comes from a man in his 70s with urothelial cancer. The chain's CDR3 is CASSLWDSRNQPQHF. The CDR3 bases are TGCGCCAGCAGCTTATGGGACAGCCGAAATCAGCCCCAGCATTTT.